This TCR beta chain was observed in a study of blood T cell repertoires in COVID-19 (dated by TCRdb to 2020 to 2021). Turning to the overall study: The collaborator samples originated in the United States, Italy and Spain and spanned the acute and convalescent phases of COVID-19. The material from the prospective study consisted of cDNA or gDNA derived from T cells, B-cell-depleted T cells, or PBMCs. Deeply sampled blood TCRbeta repertoires from subjects exposed to, actively infected with, or recovered from COVID-19 were included in the dataset. The repertoires were made available in a free public database intended to serve as a resource for research on the immune response to SARS-CoV-2. Samples came from the ongoing ImmuneRACE study (first 160 participants) plus 1,254 subjects from 6 global collaborators. A de-identified subject ID, COVID-19 status, age in years and sex were almost always included in the sample metadata. HLA class I and class II types, where available, came from metadata supplied by the sample provider rather than from assay-based typing.

This clone was observed once. Its antigen remains undetermined. The input lacks base qualities; no much larger clone sits a single base away. Whole blood was collected in K2EDTA tubes by collaborating institutions according to the institutions' own protocols. Collaborator samples were shipped for TCRbeta analysis as frozen whole blood, isolated PBMCs, or DNA extracted from either sample type. Summary of the overall study and its limitations: Clinical and demographic metadata were provided uncurated, with the amount varying by source and participant.

TCRbeta CDR3 regions were amplified from genomic DNA using the immunoSEQ Assay, a bias-controlled multiplex PCR. The study's own analysis went as follows. Nucleated cell counts per sample were estimated from amplification of reference gene primers within the assay. To quantify the absolute abundance of each unique TCRbeta CDR3 rearrangement, sequence reads were collapsed and filtered. For each sample, productive Simpson clonality was calculated by taking the square root of Simpson's diversity index across productive rearrangements. Here the immuneACCESS table is served through TCRdb, limited to in-frame sequences with V and J called. Missing clones are a known gap in these copies; in checked studies unresolved V genes cover under half, and the rest lacks a known reason. The DNA was the basis for D and trimming; V, J and clone size are from that table. The sample table holds about 55,000 clones, of which approximately 92% were seen once. 13% to 15% of the sample is in the top ten clones.

The CDR3 spans 15 residues, from the cysteine through the phenylalanine. Only CDR3 DNA is held: 45 bases, read in frame from base 1. Trimming leaves V shorter by 6 bases and J shorter by 1 base, with the junction holding 8 bases beyond the gene matches. CDR1 and CDR2, per the germline V gene, are MNHEY and SVGAGI. The chain couples TRBV6-5 to TRBJ1-1; 7 bases in the middle match TRBD1. The sequenced sample was peripheral blood. This receptor was identified in a human donor with active COVID-19. The donor label of this sample is uncertain. In nucleotide form, the sequence is TGTGCCAGCAGACCTATTCAGGGGGGGAACACTGAAGCTTTCTTT. Its protein product is CASRPIQGGNTEAFF.